This TCR beta chain was retrieved from a study of shared clonotypes between healthy human individuals. Clones were sequenced by immunoSEQ multiplex PCR, and TCRdb holds only the in-frame ones, with some missing. The table includes more than 400,000 clones, 90% to 97% detected once. Trimming cost V 1 base and J 3 bases; bases outside gene matches: 10. The germline gives CDR1 SGHVS, CDR2 FQNEAQ. The CDR3 totals 17 residues. Input material: naive CD4+ T cells sorted from blood. Subset in this sample: CD45RA+ positively selected. This TCR was sampled from a woman aged 25 to 39 in good health. The chain couples TRBV7-8 to TRBJ2-7, with 9 bases fitting TRBD1. The CDR3 loop is CASSLEKTGGQIYEQYF. As DNA, the CDR3 is TGTGCCAGCAGCTTAGAAAAAACAGGGGGCCAGATCTACGAGCAGTACTTC.